The rows below give T cell receptor beta chains drawn from one sample of a study of blood T cells in healthy people across ages. Each CDR3 protein is one row after TCRdb ran MiXCR on the 5' RACE reads. The table lists about 800,000 distinct CDR3 sequences, around 25% of them singletons, with 3% to 4% in the top ten. The sample was also linked to a second study, of T cells of mothers and their children.

The sequencing sample was made of blood. The receptors derive from a boy aged 5-17 years in good health. Both conserved end residues are part of each CDR3. Fields, in order: D gene, V gene, J gene, clone size, CDR3 DNA, CDR3 protein. A D gene is named only where the DNA matches it firmly. Rows may omit the clone size; those that give it use once, few, many or a size class.

>TRBD2|TRBV4-2|TRBJ2-1|few
TGTGCCAGCAGCCAACAAGGGACTAGCGGATTCTCCTACAATGAGCAGTTCTTC
CASSQQGTSGFSYNEQFF
>.|TRBV11-3|TRBJ2-1|once
TGTGCCAGCAGCTCTCAGAATTACAATGAGCAGTTCTTC
CASSSQNYNEQFF
>.|TRBV11-2|TRBJ2-7|.
TGTGCCAGCAGCTTAGGCGTACTTTTGGCGGACTATACCTACGAGCAGTACTTC
CASSLGVLLADYTYEQYF
>TRBD1|TRBV7-2|TRBJ1-4|.
TGTGCCAGCAGCTTAGCGCCCAGACAAACGGGACAGGGCAATGAAAAACTGTTTTTT
CASSLAPRQTGQGNEKLFF
>TRBD1|TRBV12-3/TRBV12-4|TRBJ2-7|few
TGTGCCAGCAGCTTACTCGGACAGGGCTACGAGCAGTACTTC
CASSLLGQGYEQYF
>.|TRBV7-9|TRBJ1-2|few
TGTGCCAGCAGCTTAATGGGCAGCACCGTGGGCTACACCTTC
CASSLMGSTVGYTF
>TRBD2|TRBV29-1|TRBJ2-1|few
TGCAGCGTCGCTAGCGGGACGAGCTACAATGAGCAGTTCTTC
CSVASGTSYNEQFF
>TRBD1|TRBV3-1|TRBJ2-4|.
TGTGCCAGCAGCCCCAAAGCAAATTCGGACAGGGCCAAAAACATTCAGTACTTC
CASSPKANSDRAKNIQYF
>.|TRBV6-5|TRBJ1-3|.
TGTGCCAGCAGTTACTCGACGGGGGCCGGAAACACCATATATTTT
CASSYSTGAGNTIYF
>.|TRBV29-1|TRBJ2-1|few
TGCAGCGTTCTCGGAGACAATGAGCAGTTCTTC
CSVLGDNEQFF
>.|TRBV28|TRBJ2-4|few
TGTGCCAGCAGTCCCGAGGGTAGGGGGGGCTGGGCCAAAAACATTCAGTACTTC
CASSPEGRGGWAKNIQYF
>.|TRBV29-1|TRBJ2-5|.
TGCAGCGTTGAAGAGTACAATGAGCAGCTCTTC
CSVEEYNEQLF
>TRBD1|TRBV20-1|TRBJ1-6|.
TGCAGTGCAACAGACAGGGGTGGGGGTGGGAGACCCCTCCACTTT
CSATDRGGGGRPLHF
>TRBD2|TRBV12-3/TRBV12-4|TRBJ2-5|.
TGTGCCAGCAGTTCTAGCGGGGGGGACCAAGAGACCCAGTACTTC
CASSSSGGDQETQYF
>.|TRBV7-2|TRBJ2-7|few
TGTGCCAGCAGCTCGGTGGGAACCTACGAGCAGTACTTC
CASSSVGTYEQYF
>.|TRBV10-3|TRBJ2-5|few
TGTGCCATCAGTGGGGGCAGGGAGGAGACCCAGTACTTC
CAISGGREETQYF
>TRBD2|TRBV15|TRBJ2-5|.
TGTGCCACCAGGCGGGGGGTTAAAGAGACCCAGTACTTC
CATRRGVKETQYF
>TRBD1|TRBV7-9|TRBJ1-5|few
TGTGCCAGCAGCTTGGGACAGGGGGTTGCTCAGCCCCAGCATTTT
CASSLGQGVAQPQHF
>.|TRBV14|TRBJ2-1|.
TGTGCCAGCAGCCCCATCATAGGAGCGTACAGTGAGCAGTTCTTC
CASSPIIGAYSEQFF
>TRBD2|TRBV20-1|TRBJ2-5|few
TGCAGTGCTACGGCGGAGGGACTAGCGGTACAGTGGTACCAAGAGACCCAGTACTTC
CSATAEGLAVQWYQETQYF
>.|TRBV7-2|TRBJ2-1|.
TGTGCCAGCAGCTTAGCTTTTCAGGTCTCAACCTACAATGAGCAGTTCTTC
CASSLAFQVSTYNEQFF
>.|TRBV6-5|TRBJ2-6|few
TGTGCCAGCAGTCCTACTAAACCTTTTCCCCCCAACGTCCTGACTTTC
CASSPTKPFPPNVLTF
>.|TRBV20-1|TRBJ1-4|many
TGCAGTGCTCTAATAGACCCAGCCGCAAATGAAAAACTGTTTTTT
CSALIDPAANEKLFF
>.|TRBV7-8|TRBJ2-7|.
TGTGCCAGCAGCTCCACCATGGCCCCCTACGAGCAGTACTTC
CASSSTMAPYEQYF
>.|TRBV4-3|TRBJ1-4|.
TGCGCCAGCAGCCAACTCGAGAGCATAGGGGAAAAACTGTTTTTT
CASSQLESIGEKLFF
>.|TRBV20-1|TRBJ1-1|many
TGCAGTGCTAGACCACCGTCAGAAGAAGCTTTCTTT
CSARPPSEEAFF
>.|TRBV28|TRBJ2-7|few
TGTGCCAGCAGTGACCAGGGGACGGCGGGATACTACGAGCAGTACTTC
CASSDQGTAGYYEQYF
>.|TRBV2|TRBJ1-6|many
TGTGCCAGCAGTGTAGAGTATTCACCCCTCCACTTT
CASSVEYSPLHF
>.|TRBV7-2|TRBJ1-6|few
TGTGCCAGCAGCTTAGAACACGGGGGGAATTCACCCCTCCACTTT
CASSLEHGGNSPLHF
>TRBD2|TRBV20-1|TRBJ2-5|few
TGCAGTGCTTTCCTAGCGGGGGTCCCGTACCAAGAGACCCAGTACTTC
CSAFLAGVPYQETQYF